The TCR beta chain under discussion was sequenced for a study of OX40 agonist ivuxolimab in advanced cancers. As for the study in general: Two cutaneous melanoma patients and one hepatocellular carcinoma patient, three in all, had partial responses.

To note about this clone: Its antigen is not identified.

Study outcomes and limitations: CD4+ T cells averaged fewer expanded clones than CD8+ T cells.

Assay used: immunoSEQ multiplex PCR; TCRdb lists only in-frame clones, some missing. Of fewer than 35,000 clones listed, roughly nine tenths are singletons. Sample: CD4+ or CD8+ T cells sorted from blood, taken in a trial of the OX40 agonist ivuxolimab. The receptor comes from an adult with an advanced solid tumor such as melanoma, head and neck, liver or kidney cancer.

CDR3: CASGWTDTQYF. Written as DNA, the CDR3 is TGTGCCAGCGGATGGACAGATACGCAGTATTTT. V usage is TRBV13 and J usage is TRBJ2-3; D not certain. Trimming removed 8 bases at V and 3 bases at J, with 6 bases between. This CDR3 has 11 residues. The germline gives CDR1 PRHDT, CDR2 FYEKMQ (reference sequence).